Presented here are 22 T cell receptor beta chains from one specimen sequenced in a study of cytomegalovirus exposure and HLA in healthy donors. The PCR used 60 Vbeta and 13 Jbeta primers. Libraries were prepared by immunoSEQ multiplex PCR; TCRdb keeps only in-frame clonotypes and omits some of them. The sample yields over 70,000 clones, less than 75% seen once. The material sequenced was PBMCs. The receptors derive from a man aged 25-45 years in good health and CMV-seronegative.

The count of this clone is one. The CDR3 protein is CASRPDKGTQYF. In DNA form, the CDR3 reads TGTGCCAGCAGACCGGACAAGGGGACCCAGTACTTC. The gene calls are TRBV7-9 and TRBJ2-5; possible D gene TRBD1, 5 bases. There are 12 residues in the CDR3. Trimming pared 6 bases from V and 7 bases from J, leaving 12 bases between. From germline, CDR1 is SEHNR and CDR2 FQNEAQ (reference sequence).

This clone was picked up a small number of times. The chain employs TRBV9 and TRBJ2-1; 12 nucleotides line up with TRBD2. Trimming took 4 bases from V and 6 from J; bases not matched to a gene: 5. This CDR3 comprises 15 residues. Germline V CDR1 and CDR2: SGDLS, YYNGEE. As DNA, the CDR3 is TGTGCCAGCAGCCACCGGACTAGCGGGACCAATGAGCAGTTCTTC. Its protein product is CASSHRTSGTNEQFF.

The CDR3 sequence: CAWSPQENTEAFF. For the CDR3, the DNA is TGTGCCTGGAGCCCGCAGGAGAACACTGAAGCTTTCTTT. The rearrangement uses TRBV30 and TRBJ1-1; D is undetermined. The V gene's germline CDR1 is GTSNPN and CDR2 SVGIG (reference sequence). V lost 3 bases to trimming and J lost 1 base, with 9 bases between them. The CDR3 is made up of 13 amino acids. Drawing the rest from reference TRBV30 and TRBJ1-1, the complete variable domain is SQTIHQWPATLVQPVGSPLSLECTVEGTSNPNLYWYRQAAGRGLQLLFYSVGIGQISSEVPQNLSASRPQDRQFILSSKKLLLSDSGFYLCAWSPQENTEAFFGQGTRLTVV.

The rearrangement links TRBV6-1 to TRBJ2-3; 8 nucleotides line up with TRBD1. Germline CDR1 reads MNHNS; CDR2 reads SASEGT. This CDR3 spans 14 amino acids. V lost 10 bases, J lost 8 bases, and 14 bases stayed unmatched. DNA for the CDR3: TGTGCCACTTGGACGACAGGGGCGGATCTTACGCAGTATTTT. Translation gives CATWTTGADLTQYF.

This chain uses TRBV9 with TRBJ1-1; maybe TRBD1 (5 bases). Germline CDR1 SGDLS, CDR2 YYNGEE. V was shortened by 2 bases and J by 6 bases, with 8 bases between the two germline ends. The CDR3 extends over 12 amino acids. CDR3 DNA: TGTGCCAGCAGCGTCAGGGATGCTGAAGCTTTCTTT. Its translation: CASSVRDAEAFF.

The chain uses TRBV2 and TRBJ1-3; TRBD1 matches at 7 bases. V lost 6 bases to trimming and J lost 1 base; unmatched junction nucleotides: 3. The CDR3 loop spans 14 amino acids. The germline CDR1 and CDR2 sequences are SNHLY and FYNNEI. CDR3 coding DNA: TGTGCCAGCAGCTACAGGGGTTCTGGAAACACCATATATTTT. It codes for CASSYRGSGNTIYF.

V usage is TRBV11-1 and J usage is TRBJ2-7, with D perhaps TRBD2 (6 bases). CDR1 SGHAT and CDR2 FQDESV come from the germline V gene (reference sequence). The CDR3 is made up of 13 amino acids. V gave up 8 bases and J gave up 2 bases, with 13 bases separating them. The CDR3 nucleotides are TGTGCCAGCGTTGCGGGACCCCCCTACGAGCAGTACTTC. This codes for CASVAGPPYEQYF.

The V call is TRBV9, the J call TRBJ1-2; 10 nucleotides match TRBD1. V was clipped by 7 bases and J by 5 bases; unmatched bases: 8. Germline loops: CDR1 SGDLS, CDR2 YYNGEE. The CDR3 runs 14 residues. This chain's CDR3 is CASDDRGQGYGYTF. The CDR3 DNA is TGTGCCAGCGACGACAGGGGGCAGGGTTATGGCTACACCTTC.

This clone has a handful of counts. The chain combines TRBV14 with TRBJ2-5, with 15 positions matching TRBD2. The CDR3 runs to 19 residues. CDR1 is SGHDN, CDR2 FVKESK, per germline. The trim removed 0 bases at V and 2 bases at J, leaving 7 bases unmatched. The CDR3 spells CASSQEWGLAGGGQETQYF. The CDR3 DNA follows: TGTGCCAGCAGCCAAGAGTGGGGACTAGCGGGAGGCGGGCAAGAGACCCAGTACTTC.

The chain links TRBV5-6 to TRBJ1-1, with D perhaps TRBD1 (5 bases). CDR1 and CDR2 from the germline V gene are SGHDT and YYEEEE. V was shortened by 7 bases and J by 5 bases, with 21 bases between the two germline ends. CDR3 length: 15 residues. Here the CDR3 DNA reads TGTGCCAGCCCTGCCAGCCAGGGTTTTAATACTGAAGCTTTCTTT. Protein product: CASPASQGFNTEAFF.

The V gene is TRBV10-1, the J gene TRBJ1-5, with 9 bases that match TRBD1. In germline, CDR1 is WNHNN, CDR2 SYGVQD (reference sequence). This CDR3 region has 15 residues. V trimming: 8 bases; J trimming: 6 bases; junction bases outside the gene matches: 11. The CDR3 loop reads CASFPTGGISQPQHF. CDR3 DNA sequence: TGCGCCAGCTTCCCTACAGGGGGCATCAGTCAGCCCCAGCATTTT.

The chain uses TRBV5-4 and TRBJ1-1, with 8 bases that match TRBD1. The V and J ends lost 4 bases and 1 base, in that order; junction bases with no gene match: 15. From germline, CDR1 is SGHNT and CDR2 YYREEE (reference sequence). The CDR3 totals 18 residues. The CDR3 DNA reads TGTGCCAGCAGCCGACCGGGACAGGACTTCCTACCGAACACTGAAGCTTTCTTT. It translates to CASSRPGQDFLPNTEAFF.

The chain employs TRBV29-1 and TRBJ1-1; 7 bases match TRBD1. The CDR3 has 11 residues. The germline V gene has CDR1 SQVTM and CDR2 ANQGSEA. The J segment lost 6 bases and the V segment lost 5 bases, leaving 3 bases of the junction unmatched. CDR3 bases: TGCAGCGTTTGGACAGGCGCTGAAGCTTTCTTT. The encoded protein is CSVWTGAEAFF.

The chain links TRBV28 to TRBJ1-1; D possibly corresponds to TRBD1 (5 bases). The germline CDR1 and CDR2 sequences are MDHEN and SYDVKM. The CDR3 covers 15 residues. The V end lost 6 bases, the J end lost 3 bases, and 17 bases lay between the germline ends. The CDR3 DNA follows: TGTGCCAGCAGCCCCGACAGATTTACTTACACTGAAGCTTTCTTT. It codes for CASSPDRFTYTEAFF. Filled out from reference TRBV28 and TRBJ1-1, the complete variable domain reads DVKVTQSSRYLVKRTGEKVFLECVQDMDHENMFWYRQDPGLGLRLIYFSYDVKMKEKGDIPEGYSVSREKKERFSLILESASTNQTSMYLCASSPDRFTYTEAFFGQGTRLTVV.

V is TRBV5-6 and J is TRBJ2-7, with TRBD2 matching over 7 bases. Trimming at V came to 3 bases and at J to 6 bases, leaving 9 bases not matched to a gene. CDR1 is SGHDT, CDR2 YYEEEE, per germline. The CDR3 contains 14 residues. CDR3 sequence (DNA): TGTGCCAGCAGCTGGGGAGGGTCTGTAGGCGAGCAGTACTTC. Translated: CASSWGGSVGEQYF.

This clone was observed a handful of times. The gene calls are TRBV27 and TRBJ2-5; D is possibly TRBD2 (6 bases). V was cut by 8 bases and J by 2 bases, with 15 bases left in between. Looked up from germline, CDR1 is MNHEY and CDR2 is SMNVEV (reference sequence). The CDR3 length is 14 residues. The CDR3 protein is CASRGSGLQETQYF. The CDR3 nucleotides read TGTGCCAGCCGGGGGTCCGGTTTACAAGAGACCCAGTACTTC.

The rearrangement joins TRBV6-5 to TRBJ1-1; D gene uncertain. Germline CDR1 and CDR2: MNHEY and SVGAGI. This CDR3 region has 13 residues. V was pared by 2 bases and J by 9 bases, with 13 bases between. The CDR3 protein is CASSYGRMWQAFF. The CDR3 nucleotides read TGTGCCAGCAGTTACGGCCGTATGTGGCAAGCTTTCTTT.

The J gene is TRBJ1-2, the V gene TRBV12-2. TRBV12-2 represents a pseudogene. The CDR3 has 13 amino acids. The CDR3 spells CASRLIPAYGYTF. The DNA for the CDR3 is TGTGCAAGTCGCTTAATACCCGCGTACGGCTACACCTTC.

This clone was found a few times. The V gene is TRBV5-6, the J gene TRBJ1-1; D unresolved. The ends were cut back, 1 base at V and 1 base at J, with 8 bases in the middle. CDR3 length: 14 amino acids. Germline assignment: CDR1 SGHDT and CDR2 YYEEEE. The CDR3, as DNA: TGTGCCAGCAGCTTGCGGTTGCGGAACACTGAAGCTTTCTTT. Protein product: CASSLRLRNTEAFF.

The chain uses TRBV5-6 and TRBJ2-7; 9 bases align to TRBD2. CDR1 SGHDT and CDR2 YYEEEE come from the germline V gene. The CDR3 has 17 residues. Trimming removed 0 bases from V and 4 bases from J; junction bases left unmatched: 11. CDR3 loop: CASSLAGLGGRAYEQYF. The CDR3 nucleotides are TGTGCCAGCAGCTTGGCCGGACTTGGCGGGAGGGCGTACGAGCAGTACTTC. Looking up the rest from reference TRBV5-6 and TRBJ2-7 gives the full variable domain: DAGVTQSPTHLIKTRGQQVTLRCSPKSGHDTVSWYQQALGQGPQFIFQYYEEEERQRGNFPDRFSGHQFPNYSSELNVNALLLGDSALYLCASSLAGLGGRAYEQYFGPGTRLTVT.

The V gene is TRBV7-8, the J gene TRBJ1-1, with D possibly TRBD1 on 5 matching bases. The germline V gene has CDR1 SGHVS and CDR2 FQNEAQ. The V end was cut by 4 bases, the J end by 7 bases, with 13 bases between. The CDR3 runs to 13 residues. CDR3 in amino acids: CASSSRTGGEAFF. In DNA, the CDR3 is TGTGCCAGCAGCTCCCGGACGGGGGGTGAAGCTTTCTTT.

The V gene is TRBV4-2, the J gene TRBJ1-1; possible D gene TRBD1, 6 bases. Germline CDR1 LGHNA, CDR2 YNFKEQ. V was clipped by 3 bases and J by 1 base, with 12 bases between them. CDR3 length equals 15 residues. CDR3 residues: CASSHLQGGNTEAFF. The DNA for the CDR3 is TGTGCCAGCAGCCACCTACAGGGTGGGAACACTGAAGCTTTCTTT.